These 16 T cell receptor beta chains share one sample of origin, sequenced in a study of blood T cell repertoires in COVID-19. The data were produced by immunoSEQ multiplex PCR, yet TCRdb's version contains in-frame clones alone and is incomplete. The data contain around 46,000 clones, about 89% of them seen just once; the ten biggest clones take up about 17%. The sequencing sample was made of peripheral blood. The receptors shown here come from a man in his 60s with active or convalescent COVID-19.

The chain recombines TRBV5-6 with TRBJ1-1; 8 nucleotides align to TRBD1. CDR3 length: 14 residues. Trimming removed 5 bases from V and 1 base from J; junction bases left unmatched: 4. The germline V gene encodes CDR1 SGHDT and CDR2 YYEEEE. The CDR3 DNA sequence: TGTGCCAGCAGACCAACAGGGGGGAACACTGAAGCTTTCTTT. Its protein is CASRPTGGNTEAFF.

The chain has TRBV5-1 and TRBJ1-1, with D possibly TRBD1 on 5 matching bases. Germline V gene data show CDR1 as SGHRS and CDR2 as YFSETQ. The ends were cut back, 3 bases at V and 1 base at J, with 7 bases in the middle. CDR3 length equals 13 residues. The CDR3 here is CASSSQGNTEAFF. DNA for the CDR3: TGCGCCAGCAGCTCCCAGGGGAACACTGAAGCTTTCTTT.

This clone appeared a few times. This chain links TRBV7-9 with TRBJ2-1, with D possibly being TRBD2 (6 bases). CDR1 SEHNR and CDR2 FQNEAQ come from the germline V gene (reference sequence). This CDR3 has 11 residues. Between the trimmed V and J ends, which lost 4 bases and 16 bases, there was a span of 14 bases. CDR3 nucleotide sequence: TGTGCCAGCAGCTCCACGGGACTCAAATTCTTC. This translates into CASSSTGLKFF.

The chain couples TRBV7-2 to TRBJ2-5; no clear D. Trimming pared 0 bases from V and 5 bases from J, leaving 7 bases between. Germline V gives CDR1 SGHTA, CDR2 FQGNSA. This CDR3 has 13 amino acids. The CDR3 DNA reads TGTGCCAGCAGCTTAGCTCGCGGCGAGACCCAGTACTTC. It codes for CASSLARGETQYF. Full variable domain (outside the CDR3, taken from reference TRBV7-2 and TRBJ2-5): GAGVSQSPSNKVTEKGKDVELRCDPISGHTALYWYRQSLGQGLEFLIYFQGNSAPDKSGLPSDRFSAERTGGSVSTLTIQRTQQEDSAVYLCASSLARGETQYFGPGTRLLVL.

This rearrangement joins TRBV28 to TRBJ2-2, with D tentatively TRBD1 (5 bases). Germline-derived CDR1 and CDR2 are MDHEN and SYDVKM. Trimming stripped 9 bases from V and 4 bases from J, with 9 bases between. The CDR3 totals 12 residues. The CDR3 region has the DNA TGTGCCAGTGTCAGGGCCACCGGGGAGCTGTTTTTT. It is translated as CASVRATGELFF.

The rearrangement joins TRBV5-1 to TRBJ1-1; 7 bases fit TRBD1. Trimming removed 3 bases from V and 5 bases from J; junction bases left unmatched: 16. This CDR3 comprises 17 residues. CDR1 is SGHRS, CDR2 YFSETQ, per germline. CDR3 residues: CASSSDRRTGEWTEAFF. The CDR3 DNA reads TGCGCCAGCAGCTCCGATCGTAGAACAGGGGAGTGGACTGAAGCTTTCTTT.

A single count supports this clone. This sequence joins TRBV3-1 (or the pseudogene TRBV3-2) and TRBJ2-1, with 9 bases identical to TRBD2. J lost 4 bases, V lost 5 bases, and 9 bases had no gene match. CDR1 and CDR2 (germline): LGHDT, YNNKEL (reference sequence). This CDR3 spans 16 amino acids. The CDR3 sequence is CASSSFGGLAYNEQFF. Written as DNA, the CDR3 is TGTGCCAGCAGCTCCTTCGGGGGACTAGCTTACAATGAGCAGTTCTTC.

J is TRBJ1-2 and V is TRBV9; D uncertain. This CDR3 region has 12 residues. CDR1 SGDLS and CDR2 YYNGEE come from the germline V gene. Between the trimmed V and J ends, which lost 0 bases and 8 bases, there was a span of 8 bases. The chain's CDR3 is CASSVGEGGYTF. The DNA for the CDR3 is TGTGCCAGCAGCGTAGGGGAGGGCGGCTACACCTTC.

The rearrangement joins TRBV4-2 to TRBJ1-1; 9 positions agree with TRBD1. This CDR3 is 16 amino acids long. Germline V gene data show CDR1 as LGHNA and CDR2 as YNFKEQ. The trim removed 1 base at V and 0 bases at J, leaving 3 bases unmatched. The CDR3 sequence: CASSQVGTGMNTEAFF. The CDR3 nucleotides read TGTGCCAGCAGCCAAGTCGGGACAGGGATGAACACTGAAGCTTTCTTT.

The V call is TRBV12-3 or TRBV12-4, the J call TRBJ1-6; no clear D. V lost 5 bases to trimming and J lost 14 bases, with 13 bases between them. The CDR3 has 12 amino acids. The CDR3 DNA follows: TGTGCCAGCAGTAGCGGCCCTCTCACCCTCCACTTT. This translates into CASSSGPLTLHF.

The chain carries TRBV28 and TRBJ1-1; D gene uncertain. Germline V gene data show CDR1 as MDHEN and CDR2 as SYDVKM. The CDR3 covers 12 residues. The V gene lost 10 bases and the J gene lost 4 bases, with 13 bases spanning the gap. In DNA form, the CDR3 reads TGTGCCACCAAGAGCGGGAGCACTGAAGCTTTCTTT. As protein: CATKSGSTEAFF.

The chain combines TRBV11-2 with TRBJ1-1; D unclear. The CDR3 has 13 amino acids. The V end was cut by 8 bases, the J end by 4 bases, with 14 bases between. The germline V gene encodes CDR1 SGHAT and CDR2 FQNNGV. The CDR3 DNA sequence: TGTGCCAGCGGCGGATATCGGGGCACTGAAGCTTTCTTT. It codes for CASGGYRGTEAFF.

The chain recombines TRBV23-1 with TRBJ1-2; a possible D gene is TRBD1 (5 bases). TRBV23-1 is an ORF for which the function is uncertain. V gave up 2 bases and J gave up 3 bases, with 28 bases separating them. The CDR3 loop spans 20 amino acids. CDR3 sequence reads: CASSQPSAGSEKSVDYGYTF. Written as DNA, the CDR3 is TGCGCCAGCAGTCAACCGTCTGCAGGGTCGGAGAAGTCGGTAGACTATGGCTACACCTTC.

The genes are TRBV5-1 and TRBJ1-6; D gene ambiguous. The length of the CDR3 is 14 residues. V lost 4 bases and J 8 bases, leaving 13 bases between the germline ends. Germline V gene data show CDR1 as SGHRS and CDR2 as YFSETQ. The CDR3 here is CASSPLAADSPLHF. CDR3 DNA sequence: TGCGCCAGCAGCCCTTTGGCGGCTGATTCACCCCTCCACTTT.

The chain employs TRBV5-1 and TRBJ2-1; 8 bases fit TRBD1. Germline loops: CDR1 SGHRS, CDR2 YFSETQ. The CDR3 runs to 15 residues. Trimming cost V 5 bases and J 6 bases; bases outside gene matches: 10. As DNA, the CDR3 is TGCGCCAGCAGTACCCAGGGGGCGCCGGGCAATGAGCAGTTCTTC. It encodes CASSTQGAPGNEQFF. Full variable domain (remainder filled in from reference TRBV5-1 and TRBJ2-1): KAGVTQTPRYLIKTRGQQVTLSCSPISGHRSVSWYQQTPGQGLQFLFEYFSETQRNKGNFPGRFSGRQFSNSRSEMNVSTLELGDSALYLCASSTQGAPGNEQFFGPGTRLTVL.

The chain joins TRBV28 to TRBJ1-2; unclear D gene. V was trimmed by 2 bases and J by 1 base, leaving 11 bases between them. Germline V CDR1 and CDR2: MDHEN, SYDVKM. The CDR3 is 15 amino acids. CDR3: CASSLMSSFNYGYTF. The CDR3 nucleotides are TGTGCCAGCAGTTTAATGTCAAGCTTTAACTATGGCTACACCTTC.